These T cell receptor beta chains were read from a single sample in a study of early T cells in non-severe SARS-CoV-2 infection. TCRdb used MiXCR to reprocess the 5' RACE reads, holding one entry per CDR3 protein. This table holds about 67,000 distinct CDR3 sequences, over 8% found once. The starting material was whole blood, obtained at baseline. These receptor sequences come from an adult who was a healthcare worker with PCR-confirmed SARS-CoV-2 infection or an uninfected control (not recorded which). Each CDR3 is given with its conserved first and last residue. The D gene is left open where the match is weak. Some rows mark clone size as missing; the rest say once, few, many or name a class of expanded clone.

DNA | CDR3 | D | size | J | V
TGTGCCAACATCGGCAGAACAGCTTTCTTT | CANIGRTAFF | - | few | TRBJ1-1 | TRBV30
TGTGCCAGCAGTCCCGCCCCTTCGAGGGGGTATAACTATGGCTACACCTTC | CASSPAPSRGYNYGYTF | - | many | TRBJ1-2 | TRBV28
TGTGCCAGCAGTTTACGTCAGGGGGGATCTGGAAACACCATATATTTT | CASSLRQGGSGNTIYF | TRBD1 | - | TRBJ1-3 | TRBV12-3/TRBV12-4
TGTGCCAGTAGTGACCTGGTCACAGATACGCAGTATTTT | CASSDLVTDTQYF | - | - | TRBJ2-3 | TRBV19
TGTGCCAGCACAACCAGTTCGGCTAGCCGACCTTGGGAGCTGTTTTTT | CASTTSSASRPWELFF | - | many | TRBJ2-2 | TRBV28
TGTGCCAGTACCACAGGGGCAGGACGGTATGGCTACACCTTC | CASTTGAGRYGYTF | TRBD1 | many | TRBJ1-2 | TRBV19
TGCAGCGTTGCCACAGGGGGCTTGAACACTGAAGCTTTCTTT | CSVATGGLNTEAFF | TRBD1 | many | TRBJ1-1 | TRBV29-1
TGCAGTGCTAGGCAGGGGTTCGCCTACGAGCAGTACTTC | CSARQGFAYEQYF | - | many | TRBJ2-7 | TRBV20-1
TGCAGTGTCCTGGGGAAAAAAAGTACAGATACGCAGTATTTT | CSVLGKKSTDTQYF | - | few | TRBJ2-3 | TRBV20-1
TGTGCCAGCAGTCACACCGGGACAGGGTCGACCTACGAGCAGTACTTC | CASSHTGTGSTYEQYF | TRBD1 | medium-sized | TRBJ2-7 | TRBV12-3/TRBV12-4
TGTGCCAGCAGCTCGAACCTGCAAATTGAAAAACTGTTTTTT | CASSSNLQIEKLFF | - | - | TRBJ1-4 | TRBV12-3/TRBV12-4
TGTGCCAGCAGCCCACAGGGAAGCACAGATACGCAGTATTTT | CASSPQGSTDTQYF | - | - | TRBJ2-3 | TRBV28
TGTGCCAGCAGCTTAGAATGGAATCAGCCCCAGCATTTT | CASSLEWNQPQHF | - | many | TRBJ1-5 | TRBV7-2
TGTGCCAGCAGTTTAGGGGGTGAAGCTTTCTTT | CASSLGGEAFF | - | many | TRBJ1-1 | TRBV28